Each of the 8 T cell receptor beta chains below was sequenced from the same sample in a study of blood T cell repertoires in COVID-19. Libraries were prepared by immunoSEQ multiplex PCR; TCRdb keeps only in-frame clonotypes and omits some of them. The table includes 300,000 to 400,000 clones, about 90% detected once. The sequenced material came from peripheral blood. These receptors were obtained from a woman between 50 and 59 years old who had recovered from COVID-19.

This sequence joins TRBV5-4 and TRBJ2-3, with 10 bases identical to TRBD2. The CDR3 contains 14 residues. Losses at the gene ends were 3 bases for V and 10 bases for J; bases not matched to a gene: 8. CDR1 is SGHNT, CDR2 YYREEE, per germline (reference sequence). The CDR3 DNA reads TGTGCCAGCAGCTCGGGACTAGCGAGTCGTGCGCAGTATTTT. Protein product: CASSSGLASRAQYF.

The chain's CDR3 is CAWKGHWNSPLHF. The CDR3 region has the DNA TGTGCCTGGAAGGGACATTGGAATTCACCCCTCCACTTT. The chain joins TRBV30 to TRBJ1-6; perhaps TRBD1 as D (6 bases). V was clipped by 4 bases and J by 7 bases, with 11 bases between them. The CDR3 loop spans 13 amino acids. Germline V gene sequence: CDR1 GTSNPN, CDR2 SVGIG (reference sequence).

The gene calls are TRBV28 and TRBJ2-7, with TRBD1 matching over 7 bases. Germline V lookup: CDR1 MDHEN, CDR2 SYDVKM. This CDR3 has 14 amino acids. Germline trimming cut 5 bases from V and 2 bases from J; bases unmatched to any gene: 6. CDR3 sequence (DNA): TGTGCCAGCAGTGGGACAGAGACCACCTACGAGCAGTACTTC. It encodes CASSGTETTYEQYF.

The chain uses TRBV7-7 and TRBJ2-7; 12 bases fit TRBD1. V trimming: 5 bases; J trimming: 6 bases; junction bases outside the gene matches: 11. The germline gives CDR1 SSHAT, CDR2 FNYEAQ (reference sequence). This CDR3 is 16 amino acids long. The CDR3 loop reads CASSPTPGQGALEQYF. CDR3 DNA: TGTGCCAGCAGCCCAACTCCGGGACAGGGGGCCCTCGAGCAGTACTTC.

This clone was observed once. This chain joins TRBV6-4 and TRBJ1-1; 7 bases align to TRBD1. Per the germline V gene, CDR1 is MRHNA and CDR2 is SNTAGT. The CDR3 consists of 13 residues. With V trimmed by 5 bases and J by 5 bases, 5 bases remained unmatched. CDR3 bases: TGTGCCAGCAGTTTGGAGACAGGGACTGAAGCTTTCTTT. Protein: CASSLETGTEAFF.

This chain links TRBV5-1 with TRBJ2-2; tentative D call: TRBD2 (6 bases). CDR3 length: 13 residues. V lost 4 bases to trimming and J lost 6 bases, with 10 bases between them. Germline CDR1 reads SGHRS; CDR2 reads YFSETQ. The CDR3 loop reads CASSPPGAGELFF. CDR3 nucleotides: TGCGCCAGCAGCCCTCCGGGGGCCGGGGAGCTGTTTTTT.

The chain is built from TRBV30 and TRBJ1-1; the match to TRBD1 covers 8 bases. This CDR3 contains 16 residues. Germline-derived CDR1 and CDR2 are GTSNPN and SVGIG (reference sequence). V dropped 3 bases and J dropped 4; count of bases not matched to a gene: 13. DNA for the CDR3: TGTGCCTGGAGCACATCTCAGGGGGCACGGGGCACTGAAGCTTTCTTT. Protein product: CAWSTSQGARGTEAFF. Supplemented by reference TRBV30 and TRBJ1-1, the full variable domain reads SQTIHQWPATLVQPVGSPLSLECTVEGTSNPNLYWYRQAAGRGLQLLFYSVGIGQISSEVPQNLSASRPQDRQFILSSKKLLLSDSGFYLCAWSTSQGARGTEAFFGQGTRLTVV.

This clone turned up a few times. This rearrangement joins TRBV7-9 to TRBJ1-1; D might be TRBD1 (5 bases). CDR1 is SEHNR and CDR2 is FQNEAQ in the germline V gene (reference sequence). Deletions cut 0 bases from V and 3 bases from J, with 11 bases between. This CDR3 region has 15 residues. In DNA, the CDR3 is TGTGCCAGCAGCTTAGCCCAGGGAGGGCACACTGAAGCTTTCTTT. Amino acid sequence: CASSLAQGGHTEAFF. Full variable domain (rest looked up from reference TRBV7-9 and TRBJ1-1): DTGVSQNPRHKITKRGQNVTFRCDPISEHNRLYWYRQTLGQGPEFLTYFQNEAQLEKSRLLSDRFSAERPKGSFSTLEIQRTEQGDSAMYLCASSLAQGGHTEAFFGQGTRLTVV.